The 3 T cell receptor beta chains below were found in one sample sequenced in a study of T cell clusters in autoimmune cytopenias. One tube held mixed TRB-A and TRB-B primer pools for touch-down PCR. TCRdb reprocessed the multiplex PCR reads and stores each CDR3 protein as one record, lacking DNA. Recorded for this sample: under 8,000 distinct CDR3 sequences. Each sample's input was 250 ng genomic DNA, 30,000 to 45,000 genome equivalents. A further study also used this sample, focusing on T cell repertoires in aging, cancer and after chemotherapy.

Material: peripheral blood. These receptors all come from a human donor in good health.

This clonotype registers medium-sized by frequency. The rearrangement joins TRBV30 to TRBJ1-1. Germline V lookup: CDR1 GTSNPN, CDR2 SVGIG (reference sequence). The CDR3 totals 13 residues. This CDR3 reads CAWSVLGNTEAFF.

This clonotype is labeled medium-sized based on frequency. The rearrangement joins TRBV19 to TRBJ1-5. This CDR3 is built from 14 residues. Germline V lookup: CDR1 LNHDA, CDR2 SQIVND (reference sequence). This CDR3 is CASNTGDSNQPQHF.

This clonotype is deemed medium-sized (0.01 to 0.1%) by its frequency. J is TRBJ2-6 and V is TRBV5-6; TCRdb designates TRBD2, a call that cannot be tested without DNA. Per the germline V gene, CDR1 is SGHDT and CDR2 is YYEEEE. This CDR3 has 15 residues. CDR3 protein: CASSSRATGANVLTF.